This T cell receptor (beta chain) was retrieved from a study of T-cell memory formation after mild COVID-19. Study context: TCR clusters were mostly donor specific.

Each CDR3 protein gets one entry after TCRdb re-called the 5' RACE reads with MiXCR. The table shows under 400,000 distinct CDR3 sequences, with under 25% occurring only once. V lost 4 bases and J 2 bases, leaving 17 bases between the germline ends. The CDR3 is made up of 16 amino acids. Sequencing used PBMCs or a T cell subset sorted from them (not recorded which). The clonotype originates from an adult woman who had mild COVID-19 (a few samples of this study predate the infection). Cell type and time point are not known. The rearrangement joins TRBV12-3 or TRBV12-4 to TRBJ1-1, with no clear D. In DNA, the CDR3 is TGTGCCAGCAGTTCTCAATCGACCGGACCAAACACTGAAGCTTTCTTT. Encoded protein: CASSSQSTGPNTEAFF.